This TCR beta chain comes out of a study of blood T cells in healthy people across ages. CDR3 length: 15 amino acids. Germline V CDR1 and CDR2: MNHEY, SVGAGI. V lost 2 bases and J lost 4, with 14 bases in between. Through a sample-barcoded 5' primer and a J-beta primer mix, a second PCR was run for roughly 7 to 11 cycles. One entry per CDR3 protein, called by TCRdb with MiXCR from the 5' RACE reads. The sample lists nearly 800,000 distinct CDR3 sequences; 20% to 25% were seen once. This clonotype was counted between two and nine times. This same sample was also part of a study on T cells of mothers and their children. From that paper: Each mother gave over 8.5 million TCR beta CDR3 reads; each child, roughly 3.1 million.

This TCR came from a boy aged 5-17 years in good health. Sequenced material: blood. The rearrangement links TRBV6-5 to TRBJ2-5, with D perhaps TRBD1 (5 bases). CDR3 in amino acids: CASSYQGVGIETQYF. The CDR3 DNA sequence: TGTGCCAGCAGTTACCAGGGTGTGGGCATAGAGACCCAGTACTTC.